This note documents a single TCR beta chain sequence. The antigen it binds to is not known. It has no much larger one-base neighbor in the sample; base qualities were not kept. This entry is derived from a study of cytomegalovirus exposure and HLA in healthy donors (TCRdb year 2017). Context from the whole study: According to a later analysis, the 120 or so validation repertoires were produced on the same platform as the roughly 600 repertoires of the first cohort. The study aimed to test whether cataloging public T cell receptors could reveal signatures of past pathogen exposure. In addition to the first cohort of 666 subjects, a separate validation cohort of 100 to 150 different subjects was used. High-throughput TCR immunosequencing, statistical association of individual TCRs with disease status, and machine learning were combined to predict cytomegalovirus infection status. The full study reports these points: While some public TCRs were present in many individuals, most TCR sequences turned up only very rarely across donors. Subsequent analysis determined that TCRs grouped into clusters in the first cohort also showed a tendency toward co-occurrence across the 130 or so validation repertoires, and 90% to 95% of cluster scores exceeded 0. In the study, some 160 TCR beta chains were listed as associated with cytomegalovirus. A later analysis had no HLA typing for the validation cohort, so co-occurrence there was scored across all 130 or so repertoires. Cytomegalovirus status was reported to be diagnosed by the classifier with high specificity and sensitivity in both the original and validation cohorts. The authors suggested that the approach could potentially be generalized to other disease states and immunological phenotypes. Three of the identified cytomegalovirus-associated TCR beta chains were confirmed in vitro to be specific for cytomegalovirus antigens.

Separate from the approximately 730-subject first cohort, the validation cohort of 90 to 150 subjects was the group to which the donors belonged. Library preparation employed the immunoSEQ multiplex PCR assay. Per the original workflow: To diagnose cytomegalovirus status from the catalog of TCR beta chain sequences, a statistical classification framework was built. TCRdb obtained this table from immuneACCESS and retained in-frame rearrangements with V and J assigned. These tables miss some clones; where compared with another copy, unresolved V genes account for less than half of the shortfall, and the remainder is unexplained. D and trimming were read from the DNA, whereas the V and J calls and clone size are those reported in that table. Present in this sample are 100,000 to 120,000 clones, roughly 90% of which were seen just once. More than 1.4% of the sample rests with the top ten. Sequencing was carried out using PBMCs. The origin of this receptor is a young woman in good health and CMV-seropositive.

The sequenced DNA: TGTGCCTGGGGGGGCGGAAGCTCTGGGGCCAACGTCCTGACTTTC. It translates to CAWGGGSSGANVLTF. The receptor chain draws on TRBV30 and TRBJ2-6; TRBD1 is a possible D gene, resting on 6 matching bases. From the cysteine through the phenylalanine, the CDR3 covers 15 amino acids. Left in the record is the CDR3 DNA by itself, 45 bases read in frame from the first base. CDR1 GTSNPN and CDR2 SVGIG were looked up in the germline V gene (reference sequence). V and J are truncated by 5 bases and 0 bases respectively, leaving an intervening sequence of 11 bases.